This T cell receptor (beta chain) came from a study of PD-1 blockade in classical Hodgkin lymphoma. General study points: Complete responders possessed baseline diversity comparable to newly diagnosed patients.

Sequenced by immunoSEQ multiplex PCR; TCRdb stores in-frame clones only, minus some. The table shows around 45,000 clones, with roughly 72% occurring only once. Turning to this clone: The target antigen is unknown.

Trimming pared 6 bases from V and 4 bases from J, leaving 16 bases between. Germline CDR1 reads MNHEY; CDR2 reads SMNVEV (reference sequence). The CDR3 runs 15 residues. The patients all showed relapse after autologous stem cell transplantation, while their brentuximab vedotin exposure varied. The receptor was isolated from a human donor with classical Hodgkin lymphoma. Specimen: peripheral blood mononuclear cells (PBMCs), collected before the second cycle of nivolumab. The V and J genes are TRBV27 and TRBJ1-3, with D possibly being TRBD1 (6 bases). CDR3 coding DNA: TGTGCCAGCAGACCCCGCGGGGGGCTCGGAAACACCATATATTTT. Protein: CASRPRGGLGNTIYF.